This TCR beta chain was recovered during a study of regulatory T cells in long-lasting Graves disease. The time point is: persistent/refractory GD, antithyroid drugs over 5 years with positive TRAb. TCR sequences were obtained from RNA taken from PBMCs. Patients were enrolled at an endocrinology department in Xi'an, China. The collection involved drawing around 8.5 milliliters of peripheral blood into EDTA tubes. Study results and limitations: Rather than thyroid tissue, only peripheral blood underwent study.

Sequencing libraries for TCR beta were prepared with iRepertoire HTBI primers and Arm-PCR of CDR3 regions. One entry per CDR3 protein, called by TCRdb with MiXCR from the multiplex PCR reads. The sample lists 600,000 to 850,000 distinct CDR3 sequences; 25% to 35% were seen once. This clonotype occurred once. No antigen is known for it. Sample: peripheral blood mononuclear cells (PBMCs), taken when the disease was refractory, from a patient treated with antithyroid drugs. This TCR was sampled from a female donor with Graves disease.

The CDR3 DNA is TGTGCCACCGGGATGCCGAACACTGAAGCTTTCTTT. Its translation is CATGMPNTEAFF. The chain recombines TRBV19 with TRBJ1-1; D remains unclear. Per germline, CDR1 LNHDA and CDR2 SQIVND (reference sequence). Trimming stripped 10 bases from V and 1 base from J, with 10 bases between. This CDR3 spans 12 amino acids.